This T cell receptor beta chain came from a study of glioma-infiltrating T cells. Germline V lookup: CDR1 MDHEN, CDR2 SYDVKM. Deletions cut 4 bases from V and 8 bases from J, with 17 bases between. This CDR3 spans 14 amino acids. On this clonotype itself: This may arise from a read error, as a much more abundant clone is one base away.

Amplification of TCR alpha and beta CDR3 regions from RNA used iRepertoire nested multiplex PCR. TCRdb re-derived calls from the multiplex PCR reads in MiXCR, one entry per CDR3 protein. Seen here are under 200,000 distinct CDR3 sequences, about 46% observed once, and the top ten hold around 5.2%. This TCR derives from a human donor with low-grade glioma or glioblastoma, undergoing nonglioma brain surgery, or in good health (not recorded which). The chain joins TRBV28 to TRBJ1-2; D is undetermined. The specimen was glioma tissue, nonneoplastic brain tissue, or PBMCs (not recorded which). The CDR3 nucleotides read TGTGCCAGCAGTTACTATGTCACGGCAGAAGGCTACACCTTC. This encodes CASSYYVTAEGYTF.